This T cell receptor (beta chain) is from a study of Ad26.COV2.S vaccination and SARS-CoV-2 variants. Study in general: Ad26.COV2.S was injected intramuscularly once or twice, 56 days apart.

Trimming removed 1 base from V and 5 bases from J, with 6 bases in between. Per the germline V gene, CDR1 is SGHVS and CDR2 is FQNEAQ. The CDR3 is 13 amino acids. Sequencing used immunoSEQ multiplex PCR; TCRdb keeps in-frame clones, though not all of them. The table has hundreds of thousands of clones, 80% to 95% seen once. Treatment noted: about 20 received Ad26.COV2.S at low or high dose, single or two shots; about 5 received placebo; per-sample allocation not given. The study sampled participants on day 63 after the first vaccine or placebo injection. This vaccine is an Ad26 vector that expresses the Wuhan-strain SARS-CoV-2 spike.

The chain joins TRBV7-8 to TRBJ2-4, with D uncertain. The source is a person aged 18 to 65 who received the Ad26.COV2.S COVID-19 vaccine or a placebo. Sequenced here: peripheral blood, sampled in a trial of Ad26.COV2.S vaccine versus placebo. For the CDR3, the DNA is TGTGCCAGCAGCTTAGATCAGCAAAACATTCAGTACTTC. Protein product: CASSLDQQNIQYF. Combining the CDR3 with reference TRBV7-8 and TRBJ2-4 gives the whole variable domain GAGVSQSPRYKVAKRGQDVALRCDPISGHVSLFWYQQALGQGPEFLTYFQNEAQLDKSGLPSDRFFAERPEGSVSTLKIQRTQQEDSAVYLCASSLDQQNIQYFGAGTRLSVL.